This T cell receptor beta chain was captured in a study of OX40 agonist ivuxolimab in advanced cancers. At the level of the study: Patients were treated with ivuxolimab, an agonistic anti-OX40 (CD134) antibody. Findings and caveats of the study: Clonal expansion by week 6 occurred in CD4+ and CD8+ blood T cells (at 0.1 to 3.0 mg/kg).

Sampling times: baseline, cycle 4 day 1, cycle 7 day 1. In its sample, this clone was seen once. Its antigen is unknown. Trimming cost V 2 bases and J 1 base, with 9 bases left between them. Germline loops: CDR1 SGHNT, CDR2 YYREEE (reference sequence). This CDR3 has 15 residues. TCRdb's table, derived via immunoSEQ multiplex PCR, lists solely in-frame clones and lacks some. The sample includes about 100,000 clones, approximately 90% seen only once; the top ten take 0.54%. V is TRBV5-4 and J is TRBJ2-2, with unresolved D. The TCR comes from an adult with an advanced solid tumor such as melanoma, head and neck, liver or kidney cancer. This material consisted of CD4+ or CD8+ T cells sorted from blood, taken in a trial of the OX40 agonist ivuxolimab. The CDR3 region is CASSLVTGNTGELFF. In DNA, the CDR3 is TGTGCCAGCAGCTTAGTGACGGGGAACACCGGGGAGCTGTTTTTT.